This T cell receptor (beta chain) was recovered during a study of blood T cell repertoires in COVID-19. Study-wide background: The cDNA or gDNA used as material had been derived from T cells, B-cell-depleted T cells, or PBMCs.

The ends lost 0 bases at V and 4 bases at J; junction bases unmatched: 3. Germline V lookup: CDR1 MNHEY, CDR2 SVGEGT. CDR3 length equals 16 residues. Measured with immunoSEQ multiplex PCR; TCRdb has only the in-frame clones, and not every one. The data show around 150,000 clones, approximately 80% seen once. This clonotype originated in a human donor in a cohort sampled during active COVID-19. The sample was peripheral blood. This sequence joins TRBV6-2 or TRBV6-3 and TRBJ2-6, with TRBD1 identical over 7 bases. This CDR3 is CASSYSGGRGANVLTF. The CDR3 DNA reads TGTGCCAGCAGTTACTCAGGGGGCAGAGGGGCCAACGTCCTGACTTTC.